These 21 T cell receptor beta chains were sequenced from one sample in a study of OX40 agonist ivuxolimab in advanced cancers. Profiled with immunoSEQ multiplex PCR; TCRdb holds only in-frame clones, not every one. The repertoire holds around 35,000 clones, with more than 75% as singletons. This specimen consisted of CD4+ or CD8+ T cells sorted from blood, obtained in a trial of the OX40 agonist ivuxolimab. Receptors originate from an adult with an advanced solid tumor such as melanoma, head and neck, liver or kidney cancer.

CDR3 sequence (DNA): TGTGCCAGCAGTATCCATTCTCGCTACGAGCAGTACTTC. Protein sequence: CASSIHSRYEQYF. This chain connects TRBV27 to TRBJ2-7; no firm D call. The CDR3 contains 13 residues. The germline V gene has CDR1 MNHEY and CDR2 SMNVEV (reference sequence). V lost 5 bases and J lost 3, with 11 bases in between.

The rearrangement joins TRBV7-9 to TRBJ2-1, with D perhaps matching TRBD1 (5 bases). Germline CDR1 SEHNR, CDR2 FQNEAQ (reference sequence). V was pared by 5 bases and J by 2 bases, with 19 bases between. CDR3 length equals 17 residues. CDR3 bases: TGTGCCAGCAGCACTAAATCAGGGAAGGCCCCCTACAATGAGCAGTTCTTC. It encodes CASSTKSGKAPYNEQFF.

The chain is built from TRBV19 and TRBJ1-1, with D unresolved. Germline V gene data show CDR1 as LNHDA and CDR2 as SQIVND (reference sequence). The CDR3 is made up of 12 amino acids. Trimming removed 7 bases from V and 1 base from J, with 7 bases in between. The CDR3 DNA reads TGTGCCAGTAACAACGGGAACACTGAAGCTTTCTTT. This gives the protein CASNNGNTEAFF.

The chain joins TRBV7-2 to TRBJ2-7; weak D call: TRBD2 (6 bases). From germline, CDR1 is SGHTA and CDR2 FQGNSA. The CDR3 covers 14 residues. The V end lost 5 bases, the J end lost 3 bases, and 14 bases lay between the germline ends. The CDR3: CASSPGGTFYEQYF. The CDR3 DNA reads TGTGCCAGCAGCCCCGGCGGGACCTTCTACGAGCAGTACTTC.

The gene calls are TRBV28 and TRBJ2-7; 10 nucleotides line up with TRBD2. The CDR3 has 15 residues. V lost 7 bases to trimming and J lost 3 bases; unmatched junction nucleotides: 9. Germline V CDR1 and CDR2: MDHEN, SYDVKM. CDR3 residues: CASNPSGRGLYEQYF. Written as DNA, the CDR3 is TGTGCCAGCAATCCTAGCGGGAGAGGCCTCTACGAGCAGTACTTC.

The chain is built from TRBV6-6 and TRBJ2-2, with 7 nucleotides matching TRBD1. This CDR3 region has 16 residues. V lost 8 bases and J lost 6; bases outside the gene matches: 15. The germline V gene has CDR1 MNHNY and CDR2 SVGAGI (reference sequence). The CDR3 region has the DNA TGTGCCAGCGCCCCTACAGGAACGACAGGGTCCGGGGAGCTGTTTTTT. Amino acids: CASAPTGTTGSGELFF.

The gene calls are TRBV9 and TRBJ1-3; D remains ambiguous. V dropped 0 bases and J dropped 0 bases, with 7 bases sitting between them. The CDR3 contains 15 residues. Germline V CDR1 and CDR2: SGDLS, YYNGEE. The CDR3 here is CASSVDSFSGNTIYF. The CDR3 DNA follows: TGTGCCAGCAGCGTAGATTCGTTCTCTGGAAACACCATATATTTT.

J is TRBJ2-2 and V is TRBV27, with D maybe TRBD1 (6 bases). This CDR3 spans 14 amino acids. The germline CDR1 and CDR2 sequences are MNHEY and SMNVEV (reference sequence). V was pared by 5 bases and J by 1 base, with 8 bases between. The CDR3 DNA sequence: TGTGCCAGCAGTCGGACAGTGAACACCGGGGAGCTGTTTTTT. This encodes CASSRTVNTGELFF.

The V and J genes are TRBV7-3 and TRBJ2-2, with D tentatively TRBD2 (5 bases). The germline V gene encodes CDR1 SGHTA and CDR2 FQGTGA. The CDR3 covers 13 residues. V lost 3 bases, J lost 7 bases, and 9 bases lay in between. CDR3 nucleotide sequence: TGTGCCAGCAGCTTCGGACTGGGCGGGGAGCTGTTTTTT. Its protein product is CASSFGLGGELFF.

The chain combines TRBV7-9 with TRBJ2-5; 7 nucleotides align to TRBD1. The V gene end was trimmed by 5 bases and the J gene end by 4 bases; junction bases not matched to a gene: 7. CDR1 and CDR2 (germline): SEHNR, FQNEAQ (reference sequence). The length of the CDR3 is 14 residues. The CDR3 region is CASSPRQGRETQYF. The CDR3 DNA reads as TGTGCCAGCAGCCCCCGACAGGGACGAGAGACCCAGTACTTC.

V gene TRBV5-4 combines with J gene TRBJ2-3, with D tentatively TRBD1 (5 bases). The V and J ends lost 4 bases and 2 bases respectively, with 14 bases between them. CDR1 is SGHNT, CDR2 YYREEE, per germline (reference sequence). The CDR3 contains 15 residues. CDR3 sequence (DNA): TGTGCCAGCAGCACCAGACAGATCAACACAGATACGCAGTATTTT. It codes for CASSTRQINTDTQYF.

V gene TRBV27 combines with J gene TRBJ2-1; 10 bases fit TRBD2. The V segment lost 3 bases and the J segment 7 bases; nucleotides outside the gene matches: 9. The V gene's germline CDR1 is MNHEY and CDR2 SMNVEV (reference sequence). This CDR3 has 16 residues. The CDR3 sequence is CASSLYLAGDRNEQFF. The DNA for the CDR3 is TGTGCCAGCAGTTTGTACCTAGCGGGAGATAGAAATGAGCAGTTCTTC.

The genes are TRBV4-1 and TRBJ2-1; TRBD2 agrees at 14 bases. Unmatched junction bases numbered 7, after V lost 2 bases and J lost 7 bases. This CDR3 has 17 residues. CDR1 and CDR2 from the germline V gene are MGHRA and YSYEKL. The CDR3 sequence is CASSQFGTSGGGNEQFF. Here the CDR3 DNA reads TGCGCCAGCAGCCAATTCGGGACTAGCGGGGGAGGTAATGAGCAGTTCTTC.

The chain carries TRBV9 and TRBJ1-6, with D tentatively TRBD1 (5 bases). Germline CDR1 SGDLS, CDR2 YYNGEE. There are 15 residues in the CDR3. The V gene lost 3 bases and the J gene lost 6 bases, with 13 bases spanning the gap. This chain's CDR3 is CASSAPGGGNSPLHF. The CDR3 bases are TGTGCCAGCAGCGCCCCGGGGGGTGGTAATTCACCCCTCCACTTT.

This chain links TRBV7-2 with TRBJ1-1; possible D gene TRBD1, 6 bases. V shed 5 bases and J shed 1 base, with 11 bases lying between them. Germline CDR1 SGHTA, CDR2 FQGNSA. CDR3 length: 14 amino acids. DNA for the CDR3: TGTGCCAGCAGCACACAGGGACCGAACACTGAAGCTTTCTTT. Its protein product is CASSTQGPNTEAFF.

This clone occurred a few times. This chain uses TRBV19 with TRBJ1-5; D may be TRBD1 (6 bases). CDR1 and CDR2 (germline): LNHDA, SQIVND (reference sequence). V gave up 3 bases and J gave up 0 bases, with 9 bases separating them. This CDR3 contains 15 residues. The CDR3 bases are TGTGCCAGTAGTATGGACAGCAATAGCAATCAGCCCCAGCATTTT. It specifies CASSMDSNSNQPQHF.

The chain uses TRBV7-2 and TRBJ2-7; a possible D gene is TRBD2 (6 bases). The CDR3 extends over 14 amino acids. V was pared by 3 bases and J by 2 bases, with 11 bases between. CDR1 and CDR2 from the germline V gene are SGHTA and FQGNSA. In DNA, the CDR3 is TGTGCCAGCAGCTTTTTAGGAGGGACCTACGAGCAGTACTTC. The encoded protein is CASSFLGGTYEQYF.

V usage is TRBV29-1 and J usage is TRBJ1-2; D possibly corresponds to TRBD1 (5 bases). Trimming left V 3 bases short and J 3 bases short, with 8 bases between. Germline-derived CDR1 and CDR2 are SQVTM and ANQGSEA. This CDR3 is 12 amino acids long. The chain's CDR3 is CSVEGRDYGYTF. As DNA, the CDR3 is TGCAGCGTTGAGGGGCGGGACTATGGCTACACCTTC.

V and J are TRBV6-5 and TRBJ1-2; possible D gene TRBD1, 5 bases. Trimming removed 6 bases from V and 1 base from J, with 15 bases in between. Looked up from germline, CDR1 is MNHEY and CDR2 is SVGAGI. The CDR3 loop spans 15 amino acids. CDR3 amino acids: CASSRLQAFNYGYTF. DNA for the CDR3: TGTGCCAGCAGCAGGTTACAGGCGTTTAACTATGGCTACACCTTC.

This chain connects TRBV27 to TRBJ2-7; D might be TRBD1 (5 bases). V was clipped by 4 bases and J by 3 bases, with 10 bases between them. Per germline, CDR1 MNHEY and CDR2 SMNVEV (reference sequence). This CDR3 comprises 13 residues. CDR3 residues: CASSSGHLYEQYF. CDR3 in DNA: TGTGCCAGCAGTTCCGGACACCTCTACGAGCAGTACTTC.

CDR3 sequence: CASSPGGRAYEQYF. For the CDR3, the DNA is TGTGCCAGCAGCCCCGGCGGCAGGGCGTACGAGCAGTACTTC. The rearrangement links TRBV7-9 to TRBJ2-7, with a possible D match to TRBD1 (5 bases). V dropped 5 bases and J dropped 4 bases, with 15 bases sitting between them. The germline V gene has CDR1 SEHNR and CDR2 FQNEAQ (reference sequence). This CDR3 has 14 amino acids.